The subject of this entry is one T cell receptor (beta chain). Profiling relied on immunoSEQ multiplex PCR, and the TCRdb table lists in-frame clones only, not all of them. Here the sample spans roughly 260,000 clones, 80% to 90% being singletons. V was trimmed by 9 bases and J by 4 bases, leaving 15 bases between them. Germline V CDR1 and CDR2: LNHDA, SQIVND (reference sequence). CDR3 length: 14 amino acids. The source of the sample is a study of blood T cell repertoires in COVID-19. Symptom resolution, clearance, or two negative PCRs marked donors in Cohort 3 as recovered. The TCR sequence derives from a woman aged 45-65 years who had recovered from COVID-19. Material: PBMCs or T cells enriched from blood (not recorded which). The chain employs TRBV19 and TRBJ1-4; D is uncertain. The CDR3: CASSIALVNEKLFF. Written as DNA, the CDR3 is TGTGCCAGCTCCATAGCCCTGGTTAATGAAAAACTGTTTTTT.